Below, one T cell receptor (beta chain) is given with its context. The entry originates in a study of blood T cell repertoires in COVID-19. Study as a whole: Researchers got acute and convalescent COVID-19 samples from the United States, Italy and Spain. PBMCs, B-cell-depleted T cells, or T cells were the source of the cDNA or gDNA that made up the material.

Germline V gene data show CDR1 as MNHEY and CDR2 as SMNVEV (reference sequence). Germline trimming cut 3 bases from V and 0 bases from J; bases unmatched to any gene: 11. The CDR3 is 19 residues long. In the authors' workflow: Amplified reference gene primers provided the basis for estimating nucleated cell counts. Assay: immunoSEQ multiplex PCR; the TCRdb copy retains only in-frame clones and omits some. Clonal size and the V and J genes are those of that table, whereas D and trimming came from the DNA. The sample contains over 200,000 clones, around four fifths of which appear only once. The chain is built from TRBV27 and TRBJ2-3, with TRBD1 identical over 11 bases. The clonotype originates from a woman between 50 and 59 years old with acute or convalescent COVID-19. The source material was peripheral blood. The CDR3: CASSFKDRGLHYSTDTQYF. Here the CDR3 DNA reads TGTGCCAGCAGTTTCAAGGACAGGGGGCTCCACTATAGCACAGATACGCAGTATTTT.